This T cell receptor (beta chain) was profiled in a study of PD-L1 blockade in urothelial cancer. Study-level information: Patients, treated from 2014 onward, received atezolizumab 1,200 mg intravenously every 3 weeks.

With 6 bases removed from V and 6 bases from J, the gap between germline ends came to 21 bases. This CDR3 is built from 16 residues. Germline CDR1 is KGHSH and CDR2 is LQKENI. Urothelial carcinoma, locally advanced or metastatic, affected the patients. The study collected 1 to 8 samples per patient, pretreatment and on-treatment. Every PCR got spiked synthetic TCR analog templates. Assay used: immunoSEQ multiplex PCR; TCRdb lists only in-frame clones, some missing. The sample records roughly 29,000 clones, 80% being singletons. J is TRBJ2-1 and V is TRBV18; D may be TRBD1 (6 bases). The sample was PBMCs, taken around atezolizumab (anti-PD-L1) treatment. This receptor was identified in a man in his fifties with urothelial cancer. This CDR3 is CASSPRQGTFGNEQFF. As DNA, the CDR3 is TGTGCCAGCTCTCCCCGGCAGGGGACATTTGGCAATGAGCAGTTCTTC.